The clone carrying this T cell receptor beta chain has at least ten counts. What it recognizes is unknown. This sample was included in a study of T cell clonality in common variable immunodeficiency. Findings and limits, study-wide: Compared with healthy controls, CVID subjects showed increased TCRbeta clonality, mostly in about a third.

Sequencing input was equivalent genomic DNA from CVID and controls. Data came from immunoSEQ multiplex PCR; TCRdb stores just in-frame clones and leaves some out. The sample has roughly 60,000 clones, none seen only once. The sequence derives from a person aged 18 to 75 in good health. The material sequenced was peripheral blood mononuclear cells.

Incomplete CDR3 DNA: TGCAGTGCGTCTCTTCGGGGGACAGGGGACTATGGC. It specifies CSASLRGTGDYG. The CDR3 in its entirety is CSASLRGTGDYGYTF. The chain has TRBV20-1 and TRBJ1-2; 10 bases agree with TRBD1. The CDR3 extends 3 residues past the end of the read, so its final part is completed from the germline J gene. V lost 6 bases and J lost 3; bases outside the gene matches: 10. Germline CDR1 DFQATT, CDR2 SNEGSKA (reference sequence). The CDR3 runs to 15 residues.